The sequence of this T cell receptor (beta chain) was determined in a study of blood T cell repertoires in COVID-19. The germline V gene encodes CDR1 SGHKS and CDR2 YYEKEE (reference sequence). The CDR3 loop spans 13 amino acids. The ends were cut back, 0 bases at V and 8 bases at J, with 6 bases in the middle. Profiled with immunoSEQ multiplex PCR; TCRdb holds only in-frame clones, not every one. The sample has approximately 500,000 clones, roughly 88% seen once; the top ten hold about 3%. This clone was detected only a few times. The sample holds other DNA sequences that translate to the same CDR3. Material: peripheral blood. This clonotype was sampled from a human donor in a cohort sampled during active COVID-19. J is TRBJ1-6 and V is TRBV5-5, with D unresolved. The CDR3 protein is CASSLERDSPLHF. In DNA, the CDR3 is TGTGCCAGCAGCTTGGAGAGGGATTCACCCCTCCACTTT.